Here is one T cell receptor beta chain with its context. Original methodology: By means of reference gene primer amplification, nucleated cell counts were estimated. Repertoires were generated with immunoSEQ multiplex PCR, while TCRdb's copy carries only in-frame clones and drops some. V, J and clone size reflect that table, while D and trimming were determined from the DNA. The table includes 250,000 to 350,000 clones, approximately 90% detected once. Germline lookup yields CDR1 LNHDA and CDR2 SQIVND (reference sequence). V was cut by 9 bases and J by 1 base, with 3 bases left in between. The CDR3 spans 11 residues. The data are from a study of blood T cell repertoires in COVID-19. In the study overall: The cDNA or gDNA used as material had been derived from T cells, B-cell-depleted T cells, or PBMCs.

V gene TRBV19 combines with J gene TRBJ2-2; D is unclear. The sequenced material came from peripheral blood. This clonotype was sampled from a woman aged 25 to 39 with COVID-19, enrolled during active disease. The CDR3: CASRNTGELFF. As DNA, the CDR3 is TGTGCCAGCAGGAACACCGGGGAGCTGTTTTTT.